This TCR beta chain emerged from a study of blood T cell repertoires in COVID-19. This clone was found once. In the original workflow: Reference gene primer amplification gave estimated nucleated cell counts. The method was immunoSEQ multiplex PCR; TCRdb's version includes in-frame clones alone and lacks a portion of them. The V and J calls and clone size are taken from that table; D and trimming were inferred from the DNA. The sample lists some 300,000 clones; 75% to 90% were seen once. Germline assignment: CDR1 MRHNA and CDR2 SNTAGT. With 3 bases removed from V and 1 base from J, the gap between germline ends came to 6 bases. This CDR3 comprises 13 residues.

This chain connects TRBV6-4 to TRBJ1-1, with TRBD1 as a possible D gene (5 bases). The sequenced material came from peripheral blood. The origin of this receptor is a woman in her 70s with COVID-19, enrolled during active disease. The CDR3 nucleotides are TGTGCCAGCAGTGAGGGGCGGAACACTGAAGCTTTCTTT. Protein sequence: CASSEGRNTEAFF.